This TCR beta chain was identified during a study of cytomegalovirus exposure and HLA in healthy donors. PCR was performed using 60 Vbeta and 13 Jbeta primers. Data came from immunoSEQ multiplex PCR; TCRdb stores just in-frame clones and leaves some out. The sample includes around 91,000 clones, 78% seen only once; the top ten take roughly 2.5%. V was pared by 4 bases and J by 6 bases, with 12 bases between. Germline values: CDR1 SGHDN, CDR2 FVKESK. This CDR3 contains 14 residues. This TCR came from a male donor in good health and CMV-seropositive. The chain is built from TRBV14 and TRBJ2-2, with D possibly being TRBD1 (6 bases). Sequencing used PBMCs. CDR3 sequence reads: CASSRIRGSGELFF. CDR3 coding DNA: TGTGCCAGCAGCCGAATTAGGGGGTCCGGGGAGCTGTTTTTT.